The entry that follows covers one T cell receptor beta chain sequence. The antigen remains undetermined. This sample was taken from a study of T-cell memory formation after mild COVID-19. Study results and limitations: Pre-infection memory showed some responding clones, and this suggested that cross-reactive memory joined. Most CD4+ clones that shrank were in CM and EM, while CD8+ ones turned up in EMRA.

CDR1 is MDHEN and CDR2 is SYDVKM in the germline V gene. There are 16 residues in the CDR3. Trimming took 4 bases from V and 4 from J; bases not matched to a gene: 10. 5'RACE with constant-segment primers yielded barcoded, UMI-tagged TCR alpha and TCR beta cDNA libraries. TCRdb re-derived calls from the 5' RACE reads in MiXCR, one entry per CDR3 protein. The table has about 610,000 distinct CDR3 sequences, about 18% seen once; the top ten hold roughly 7.7%. The chain employs TRBV28 and TRBJ2-1; 7 nucleotides match TRBD1. The sample taken for sequencing was PBMCs or a T cell subset sorted from them (not recorded which). The sequence derives from an adult woman who had mild COVID-19 (a few samples of this study predate the infection). Cell type and time point are not known. In nucleotides, the CDR3 is TGTGCCAGCAGTTCATCCGGGACAGACAGTTACAATGAGCAGTTCTTC. It encodes CASSSSGTDSYNEQFF.